The clone carrying this T cell receptor beta chain showed up just a few times. The sample originates from a study of CD8 T cells in ankylosing spondylitis. V was pared by 6 bases and J by 10 bases, with 10 bases of the junction left unmatched. The germline V gene encodes CDR1 SNHLY and CDR2 FYNNEI. This CDR3 comprises 15 residues. MiXCR was run by TCRdb on the 5' RACE reads, yielding one entry per CDR3 protein. The repertoire holds approximately 110,000 distinct CDR3 sequences, with more than 20% as singletons. The sequence derives from a male donor with ankylosing spondylitis. The source material was synovial fluid, either unsorted or a sorted T cell fraction (not recorded which). V is TRBV2 and J is TRBJ2-1; 12 nucleotides line up with TRBD2. CDR3 nucleotide sequence: TGTGCCAGCAGGCCCCCGGGACTAGCGGGTCCCGAGCAGTTCTTC. Amino acids: CASRPPGLAGPEQFF.